This record concerns one TCR beta chain sequence. This table comes from immunoSEQ multiplex PCR, and its TCRdb copy is limited to in-frame clones, with some not included. The sample lists more than 95,000 clones, about 80% occurring once. This specimen belongs to a study of blood T cell repertoires in COVID-19. Across the study: COVID-19 samples, acute and convalescent, were from the United States, Italy and Spain.

The germline V gene encodes CDR1 SGHVS and CDR2 FQNEAQ. V shed 11 bases, J shed 3 bases, and the junction held 8 bases outside the gene matches. The CDR3 has 13 residues. The chain employs TRBV7-8 and TRBJ2-3, with 7 bases that match TRBD1. The sequence derives from a human donor in a cohort sampled during active COVID-19. Sequences were obtained from peripheral blood. Here the CDR3 reads CASSRGLTDTQYF. Here the CDR3 DNA reads TGTGCCTCCTCAAGGGGGCTAACAGATACGCAGTATTTT.